One sample yielded the 18 T cell receptor beta chains listed below, sequenced in a study of blood T cell repertoires in COVID-19. Generated by immunoSEQ multiplex PCR, the TCRdb table keeps only in-frame clones and is missing some. The sample has hundreds of thousands of clones, about 89% seen once; the top ten hold roughly 3.7%. What was sequenced was PBMCs or T cells enriched from blood (not recorded which). The receptors here all came from a woman younger than 45 who had recovered from COVID-19.

This clone was counted a few times. Germline is not matched at one junction end, which may reflect a read error. The gene calls are TRBV7-2 and TRBJ2-1; a possible D gene is TRBD2 (5 bases). From germline, CDR1 is SGHTA and CDR2 FQGNSA. This CDR3 is built from 13 residues. The CDR3 region is CASSLMASSQKVF. The CDR3 region has the DNA TGTGCCAGCAGCTTAATGGCTAGCTCACAAAAGGTCTTC.

This clone occurred a few times. This chain joins TRBV18 and TRBJ1-2; D ambiguous. The CDR3 extends over 11 amino acids. V lost 5 bases and J lost 10, with 11 bases in between. Germline V gene sequence: CDR1 KGHSH, CDR2 LQKENI. CDR3 amino acids: CASSAGEAYTF. In DNA, the CDR3 is TGTGCCAGCTCAGCCGGAGAGGCCTACACCTTC.

V gene TRBV9 combines with J gene TRBJ1-2; 7 nucleotides agree with TRBD1. V shed 0 bases and J 4 bases; nucleotides not matched to a gene: 3. The CDR3 is made up of 14 amino acids. Germline V gives CDR1 SGDLS, CDR2 YYNGEE. This CDR3 is CASSVEGQSYGYTF. The CDR3, as DNA: TGTGCCAGCAGCGTAGAGGGACAGTCCTATGGCTACACCTTC.

The count of this clone is one. This chain links TRBV7-9 with TRBJ1-5; a weak D match, TRBD1 (6 bases). V lost 2 bases and J lost 0, with 17 bases in between. This CDR3 is built from 18 residues. Germline loops: CDR1 SEHNR, CDR2 FQNEAQ (reference sequence). The CDR3 sequence: CASSLWGRHATSNQPQHF. The CDR3 bases are TGTGCCAGCAGCTTATGGGGGCGACATGCAACTAGCAATCAGCCCCAGCATTTT. The full variable domain, completed using reference TRBV7-9 and TRBJ1-5, is DTGVSQNPRHKITKRGQNVTFRCDPISEHNRLYWYRQTLGQGPEFLTYFQNEAQLEKSRLLSDRFSAERPKGSFSTLEIQRTEQGDSAMYLCASSLWGRHATSNQPQHFGDGTRLSIL.

This chain uses TRBV19 with TRBJ1-6, with 9 bases lining up with TRBD1. Looked up from germline, CDR1 is LNHDA and CDR2 is SQIVND (reference sequence). The CDR3 totals 16 residues. J gave up 4 bases and V 5 bases, and 6 bases lay outside the gene matches. CDR3 residues: CASSRQGTGYNSPLHF. The DNA of the CDR3 is TGTGCCAGTAGTCGCCAGGGGACAGGGTATAATTCACCCCTCCACTTT.

This chain connects TRBV28 to TRBJ1-1; D is perhaps TRBD1 (5 bases). The V gene lost 10 bases and the J gene lost 3 bases, with 18 bases spanning the gap. From germline, CDR1 is MDHEN and CDR2 SYDVKM. CDR3 length: 14 residues. For the CDR3, the DNA is TGTGCCATCATCGTCCTTAAGGGGTACACTGAAGCTTTCTTT. Amino acids: CAIIVLKGYTEAFF.

This chain uses TRBV28 with TRBJ1-6, with D unclear. The germline V gene encodes CDR1 MDHEN and CDR2 SYDVKM. The germline V and J ends were trimmed by 2 bases and 0 bases, with 11 bases remaining between them. This CDR3 is 17 amino acids long. Here the CDR3 reads CASSLGRGTSYNSPLHF. CDR3 DNA: TGTGCCAGCAGTTTAGGAAGAGGTACCTCCTATAATTCACCCCTCCACTTT. The variable domain in full, completed from reference TRBV28 and TRBJ1-6, reads DVKVTQSSRYLVKRTGEKVFLECVQDMDHENMFWYRQDPGLGLRLIYFSYDVKMKEKGDIPEGYSVSREKKERFSLILESASTNQTSMYLCASSLGRGTSYNSPLHFGNGTRLTVT.

The chain has TRBV19 and TRBJ2-2, with 7 bases that match TRBD2. CDR3 length: 15 amino acids. The V gene end was trimmed by 3 bases and the J gene end by 1 base; junction bases not matched to a gene: 2. Germline CDR1 reads LNHDA; CDR2 reads SQIVND (reference sequence). The CDR3 nucleotides read TGTGCCAGTAGTATGACTAGCTGGAACACCGGGGAGCTGTTTTTT. Amino acid sequence: CASSMTSWNTGELFF.

The chain carries TRBV5-1 and TRBJ1-1, with D unresolved. Trimming took off 4 bases at V and 3 bases at J, with 10 bases between the two ends. In germline, CDR1 is SGHRS, CDR2 YFSETQ. CDR3 length: 13 residues. The CDR3 nucleotides are TGCGCCAGCAGCACAACAGCCGACACTGAAGCTTTCTTT. The encoded protein is CASSTTADTEAFF.

The J gene is TRBJ1-1, the V gene TRBV6-5, with 8 bases matching TRBD1. V was clipped by 8 bases and J by 5 bases; unmatched bases: 13. Germline CDR1 reads MNHEY; CDR2 reads SVGAGI. The CDR3 has 15 amino acids. The CDR3 nucleotides read TGTGCCAGCGTAATAAAAGGAACAGGGGGAACTGAAGCTTTCTTT. Encoded protein: CASVIKGTGGTEAFF.

The chain employs TRBV6-2 or TRBV6-3 and TRBJ2-1; 12 bases are a match to TRBD2. Germline V CDR1 and CDR2: MNHEY, SVGEGT. J was trimmed by 4 bases and V by 5 bases; bases with no gene match: 6. The CDR3 is 16 residues long. In DNA, the CDR3 is TGTGCCAGCAGTAGAGATCTAGCGGGAGGGTACAATGAGCAGTTCTTC. Its translation: CASSRDLAGGYNEQFF.

V and J are TRBV7-8 and TRBJ2-1; weak D call: TRBD2 (6 bases). The length of the CDR3 is 17 residues. CDR1 and CDR2 from the germline V gene are SGHVS and FQNEAQ. V lost 1 base to trimming and J lost 0 bases, with 13 bases between them. CDR3 residues: CASSLVVRRDSYNEQFF. As DNA, the CDR3 is TGTGCCAGCAGCTTAGTGGTCCGGCGGGACTCCTACAATGAGCAGTTCTTC.

The count of this clone is one. This sequence joins TRBV19 and TRBJ1-1; no reliable D call. V shed 6 bases and J shed 6 bases, with 11 bases lying between them. The CDR3 contains 12 residues. Germline V gene data show CDR1 as LNHDA and CDR2 as SQIVND (reference sequence). CDR3: CASRIGGAEAFF. The CDR3 DNA follows: TGTGCCAGTAGAATTGGCGGGGCTGAAGCTTTCTTT. The whole variable domain, remainder taken from reference TRBV19 and TRBJ1-1, is DGGITQSPKYLFRKEGQNVTLSCEQNLNHDAMYWYRQDPGQGLRLIYYSQIVNDFQKGDIAEGYSVSREKKESFPLTVTSAQKNPTAFYLCASRIGGAEAFFGQGTRLTVV.

The chain uses TRBV9 and TRBJ2-6; no firm D call. The CDR3 extends over 15 amino acids. The V and J ends lost 5 bases and 1 base respectively, with 10 bases between them. Germline-derived CDR1 and CDR2 are SGDLS and YYNGEE. CDR3 bases: TGTGCCAGCAGTGCTCTGACTTCTGGGGCCAACGTCCTGACTTTC. It translates to CASSALTSGANVLTF.

The chain recombines TRBV5-1 with TRBJ1-6; D is undetermined. V was cut by 0 bases and J by 10 bases, with 5 bases left in between. CDR3 length: 12 amino acids. Germline lookup yields CDR1 SGHRS and CDR2 YFSETQ. CDR3 loop: CASSLARSPLHF. The CDR3 DNA sequence: TGCGCCAGCAGCTTGGCCAGATCACCCCTCCACTTT.

The gene calls are TRBV5-6 and TRBJ2-5, with 9 bases lining up with TRBD1. Per the germline V gene, CDR1 is SGHDT and CDR2 is YYEEEE. The CDR3 runs 15 residues. V lost 0 bases to trimming and J lost 4 bases; unmatched junction nucleotides: 4. The CDR3, as DNA: TGTGCCAGCAGCTTGGGGGACAGGGTCGTAGAGACCCAGTACTTC. This codes for CASSLGDRVVETQYF.

This chain links TRBV27 with TRBJ1-2; no clear D. The V end was cut by 1 base, the J end by 7 bases, with 13 bases between. CDR1 MNHEY and CDR2 SMNVEV come from the germline V gene (reference sequence). The CDR3 spans 14 residues. The CDR3 bases are TGTGCCAGCAGTTTATATCGGGCGGGAGGTGGCTACACCTTC. Translating gives CASSLYRAGGGYTF.

This clone was counted ten times or more. V usage is TRBV15 and J usage is TRBJ1-2, with 7 bases identical to TRBD1. Trimming removed 0 bases from V and 8 bases from J; junction bases left unmatched: 6. Germline V gives CDR1 LNHNV, CDR2 YYDKDF (reference sequence). The CDR3 sequence is 14 residues long. The CDR3 spells CATSREQGIGGYTF. The CDR3 coding sequence is TGTGCCACCAGCAGAGAACAGGGGATCGGCGGCTACACCTTC.